This entry lists 30 T cell receptor beta chains sequenced from one sample in a study of CD8 T cells in Susac syndrome. A quantity of about 0.5 to 1 ug RNA underwent reverse transcription using random hexamers. TCRdb redid the calling of the immunoSEQ multiplex PCR reads with MiXCR, one entry per CDR3 protein. The sample holds under 200,000 distinct CDR3 sequences, approximately 90% seen once. Sequencing was carried out using CD4+ T cells from PBMCs. These receptor sequences come from a human donor in good health.

This clonotype was found once. The rearrangement joins TRBV20-1 to TRBJ1-6; TRBD1 aligns across 12 bases. V trimming: 3 bases; J trimming: 9 bases; junction bases outside the gene matches: 3. Germline V gives CDR1 DFQATT, CDR2 SNEGSKA (reference sequence). This CDR3 contains 14 residues. In nucleotides, the CDR3 is TGCAGTGCTAGCGGGGACAGGGGGCCTTCACCCCTCCACTTT. Protein product: CSASGDRGPSPLHF.

The V gene is TRBV7-2, the J gene TRBJ2-7; the D is unclear. V gave up 1 base and J gave up 1 base, with 8 bases separating them. The CDR3 contains 14 residues. CDR1 is SGHTA, CDR2 FQGNSA, per germline. The CDR3 is CASSLDALSYEQYF. In nucleotides, the CDR3 is TGTGCCAGCAGCTTAGACGCACTGTCCTACGAGCAGTACTTC. Based on the CDR3 plus reference TRBV7-2 and TRBJ2-7, the full variable domain is GAGVSQSPSNKVTEKGKDVELRCDPISGHTALYWYRQSLGQGLEFLIYFQGNSAPDKSGLPSDRFSAERTGGSVSTLTIQRTQQEDSAVYLCASSLDALSYEQYFGPGTRLTVT.

This chain connects TRBV7-9 to TRBJ2-7, with TRBD2 as a possible D gene (6 bases). V lost 4 bases, J lost 1 base, and 14 bases lay in between. This CDR3 spans 15 amino acids. The germline V gene encodes CDR1 SEHNR and CDR2 FQNEAQ (reference sequence). Here the CDR3 reads CASSSAVGGSYEQYF. In DNA, the CDR3 is TGTGCCAGCAGCTCAGCGGTCGGGGGTTCCTACGAGCAGTACTTC.

The rearrangement joins TRBV7-7 to TRBJ2-7; D perhaps matches TRBD2 (5 bases). The V end was cut by 2 bases, the J end by 3 bases, with 11 bases between. Germline V CDR1 and CDR2: SSHAT, FNYEAQ (reference sequence). The CDR3 is 14 residues long. DNA for the CDR3: TGTGCCAGCAGCTTACGGGAAGGTGACTACGAGCAGTACTTC. Translated: CASSLREGDYEQYF.

This chain joins TRBV7-9 and TRBJ2-3; D uncertain. The CDR3 has 13 residues. V lost 5 bases and J lost 5, with 11 bases in between. Germline CDR1 SEHNR, CDR2 FQNEAQ (reference sequence). CDR3 residues: CASSQGTGDTQYF. In DNA, the CDR3 is TGTGCCAGCAGCCAAGGCACTGGAGATACGCAGTATTTT.

The J gene is TRBJ1-6, the V gene TRBV21-1; the table's D gene call, TRBD1, was not cross checked with the DNA. TRBV21-1 is labeled a pseudogene. This CDR3 region has 16 residues. The CDR3 region is CASSRPGHLYNSPLHF. The CDR3 coding sequence is TGTGCCAGCAGCAGGCCGGGACACCTCTATAATTCACCCCTCCACTTT.

The rearrangement uses TRBV28 and TRBJ2-1; D ambiguous. This CDR3 comprises 11 residues. In germline, CDR1 is MDHEN, CDR2 SYDVKM. Trimming left V 8 bases short and J 1 base short, with 3 bases between. The CDR3 here is CASGSYNEQFF. CDR3 coding DNA: TGTGCCAGCGGGTCCTACAATGAGCAGTTCTTC.

V is TRBV11-2 and J is TRBJ2-7, with 8 bases that match TRBD2. With 0 bases clipped from V and 3 bases from J, the junction kept 7 bases outside the gene matches. This CDR3 region has 16 residues. Germline assignment: CDR1 SGHAT and CDR2 FQNNGV. CDR3 residues: CASSLDIDGRVYEQYF. The DNA for the CDR3 is TGTGCCAGCAGCTTAGATATCGACGGGAGGGTCTACGAGCAGTACTTC.

This sequence joins TRBV10-3 and TRBJ1-1, with D maybe TRBD1 (6 bases). Germline loops: CDR1 ENHRY, CDR2 SYGVKD. V shed 7 bases and J shed 3 bases, with 12 bases lying between them. The length of the CDR3 is 13 residues. CDR3 sequence: CAIKAGEDTEAFF. The CDR3 coding sequence is TGTGCCATCAAGGCAGGGGAAGACACTGAAGCTTTCTTT.

V and J are TRBV20-1 and TRBJ2-7, with a weak D call TRBD2 (6 bases). Germline CDR1 DFQATT, CDR2 SNEGSKA (reference sequence). The CDR3 spans 12 residues. With 5 bases removed from V and 0 bases from J, the gap between germline ends came to 8 bases. The CDR3 DNA sequence: TGCAGTGCTCAGGACTACTCCTACGAGCAGTACTTC. Residues: CSAQDYSYEQYF.

The chain combines TRBV25-1 with TRBJ2-5; 7 bases line up with TRBD1. The germline V gene encodes CDR1 MGHDK and CDR2 SYGVNS. The CDR3 contains 13 residues. With V trimmed by 4 bases and J by 5 bases, 4 bases remained unmatched. CDR3: CASSGTGRETQYF. In DNA form, the CDR3 reads TGTGCCAGCAGTGGGACAGGACGGGAGACCCAGTACTTC.

This clonotype turned up a few times. The chain joins TRBV7-2 to TRBJ2-3; D might be TRBD2 (5 bases). Trimming cost V 1 base and J 7 bases, with 15 bases left between them. Germline V CDR1 and CDR2: SGHTA, FQGNSA. The CDR3 has 15 residues. CDR3 nucleotide sequence: TGTGCCAGCAGCTTAGTGTCCGAGGGTAGGAATACGCAGTATTTT. Amino acids: CASSLVSEGRNTQYF. Full variable domain (rest looked up from reference TRBV7-2 and TRBJ2-3): GAGVSQSPSNKVTEKGKDVELRCDPISGHTALYWYRQSLGQGLEFLIYFQGNSAPDKSGLPSDRFSAERTGGSVSTLTIQRTQQEDSAVYLCASSLVSEGRNTQYFGPGTRLTVL.

J is TRBJ2-6 and V is TRBV28, with 7 bases fitting TRBD1. Germline V CDR1 and CDR2: MDHEN, SYDVKM. The junction had 4 bases not matched to a gene; V was cut back by 5 bases and J by 0 bases. The CDR3 is 16 amino acids. The CDR3: CASSRDRSSGANVLTF. The CDR3 DNA is TGTGCCAGCAGTCGGGACAGAAGCTCTGGGGCCAACGTCCTGACTTTC.

J is TRBJ2-7 and V is TRBV19, with D possibly being TRBD1 (6 bases). Germline CDR1 and CDR2: LNHDA and SQIVND (reference sequence). The V end was cut by 3 bases, the J end by 2 bases, with 14 bases between. The CDR3 loop spans 15 amino acids. The CDR3 loop reads CASSITGNPPYEQYF. The CDR3 nucleotides are TGTGCCAGTAGTATCACAGGGAACCCTCCCTACGAGCAGTACTTC.

The chain employs TRBV3-1 and TRBJ2-2; 12 nucleotides match TRBD2. This CDR3 comprises 19 residues. Germline V lookup: CDR1 LGHDT, CDR2 YNNKEL (reference sequence). J was trimmed by 3 bases and V by 1 base; bases with no gene match: 9. CDR3 coding DNA: TGTGCCAGCAGCCAAGGCTCCCCCCTAGCGGGAGGGCACACCGGGGAGCTGTTTTTT. It codes for CASSQGSPLAGGHTGELFF.

The chain combines TRBV5-1 with TRBJ2-7, with D possibly being TRBD1 (5 bases). The CDR3 runs 14 residues. Trimming took 1 base from V and 2 from J, leaving 10 bases between them. The V gene's germline CDR1 is SGHRS and CDR2 YFSETQ. The CDR3 DNA follows: TGCGCCAGCAGCTTGAGTTCAGGGACCTACGAGCAGTACTTC. Amino acid sequence: CASSLSSGTYEQYF.

The genes are TRBV5-1 and TRBJ2-1; 9 nucleotides agree with TRBD1. V dropped 4 bases and J dropped 0; count of bases not matched to a gene: 2. The V gene's germline CDR1 is SGHRS and CDR2 YFSETQ. The CDR3 is made up of 15 amino acids. CDR3 region: CASSRQGVSYNEQFF. In DNA form, the CDR3 reads TGCGCCAGCAGCCGACAGGGGGTCTCCTACAATGAGCAGTTCTTC.

This chain links TRBV6-1 with TRBJ1-2, with 11 bases aligning to TRBD1. The CDR3 runs to 14 residues. Germline V gives CDR1 MNHNS, CDR2 SASEGT. After removal of 7 bases from V and 2 bases from J, the junction contained 3 bases not matched to a gene. CDR3 sequence (DNA): TGTGCCAGCATCCGGGACAGGGGGAACTATGGCTACACCTTC. Residues: CASIRDRGNYGYTF.

The chain has TRBV5-1 and TRBJ2-5, with 9 nucleotides matching TRBD1. The V segment lost 3 bases and the J segment 4 bases; nucleotides outside the gene matches: 4. This CDR3 has 14 amino acids. Looked up from germline, CDR1 is SGHRS and CDR2 is YFSETQ. CDR3 DNA: TGCGCCAGCAGCTGGGACAGGGAGGGAGAGACCCAGTACTTC. Its translation: CASSWDREGETQYF.

The J gene is TRBJ1-5, the V gene TRBV28; a weak D match, TRBD1 (5 bases). V was trimmed by 6 bases and J by 7 bases, leaving 19 bases between them. The CDR3 covers 15 residues. Germline-derived CDR1 and CDR2 are MDHEN and SYDVKM. CDR3: CASSPGRRGIQPQHF. DNA for the CDR3: TGTGCCAGCAGCCCGGGACGGAGGGGCATCCAGCCCCAGCATTTT.

This chain uses TRBV25-1 with TRBJ2-7, with D possibly matching TRBD2 (6 bases). Trimming took off 0 bases at V and 4 bases at J, with 13 bases between the two ends. Germline loops: CDR1 MGHDK, CDR2 SYGVNS. This CDR3 is 15 amino acids long. The CDR3 is CASSEYGGVPYEQYF. The CDR3 DNA reads TGTGCCAGCAGTGAATATGGAGGGGTACCGTACGAGCAGTACTTC.

This clonotype was detected once. The chain employs TRBV29-1 and TRBJ1-1; 8 bases line up with TRBD1. CDR3 length: 13 residues. Germline-derived CDR1 and CDR2 are SQVTM and ANQGSEA. V was clipped by 6 bases and J by 1 base; unmatched bases: 4. The CDR3 loop reads CSVLGTGNTEAFF. The CDR3 bases are TGCAGCGTCCTCGGGACAGGGAACACTGAAGCTTTCTTT.

This rearrangement joins TRBV29-1 to TRBJ1-5; a possible D gene is TRBD1 (5 bases). CDR1 and CDR2 from the germline V gene are SQVTM and ANQGSEA. The CDR3 spans 12 residues. Trimming left V 1 base short and J 8 bases short, with 9 bases between. The CDR3 spells CSVEVGREPQHF. In nucleotides, the CDR3 is TGCAGCGTTGAAGTGGGGCGGGAGCCCCAGCATTTT.

The rearrangement uses TRBV10-1 and TRBJ2-1; TRBD1 is a possible D gene (6 bases). There are 13 residues in the CDR3. Trimming left V 6 bases short and J 6 bases short, with 12 bases between. Per the germline V gene, CDR1 is WNHNN and CDR2 is SYGVQD (reference sequence). CDR3 region: CASSSGQTNEQFF. In nucleotides, the CDR3 is TGCGCCAGCAGCTCTGGACAGACCAATGAGCAGTTCTTC.

The rearrangement links TRBV19 to TRBJ1-5; perhaps TRBD1 as D (5 bases). The CDR3 loop spans 13 amino acids. Germline CDR1 and CDR2: LNHDA and SQIVND (reference sequence). V lost 4 bases and J 7 bases, leaving 11 bases between the germline ends. The CDR3 region is CASSNLGPQPQHF. The CDR3 DNA reads TGTGCCAGTAGTAATTTGGGGCCCCAGCCCCAGCATTTT.

In nucleotides, the CDR3 is TGTGCCATCAGTGAACCAGGGCGGCATGAGACCCAGTACTTC. Its translation: CAISEPGRHETQYF. The chain recombines TRBV10-3 with TRBJ2-5; D may be TRBD1 (5 bases). In germline, CDR1 is ENHRY, CDR2 SYGVKD. The CDR3 runs to 14 residues. Trimming removed 3 bases from V and 5 bases from J, with 13 bases in between.

The chain recombines TRBV12-3 or TRBV12-4 with TRBJ1-1; no clear D. V lost 4 bases and J 5 bases, leaving 8 bases between the germline ends. This CDR3 comprises 12 residues. The CDR3 loop is CASSSSGTEAFF. The DNA for the CDR3 is TGTGCCAGCAGTTCTAGTGGAACTGAAGCTTTCTTT.

This clonotype was picked up a small number of times. V gene TRBV20-1 combines with J gene TRBJ2-5; no definite D call. This CDR3 is 15 amino acids long. Trimming pared 2 bases from V and 2 bases from J, leaving 15 bases between. In germline, CDR1 is DFQATT, CDR2 SNEGSKA (reference sequence). In DNA form, the CDR3 reads TGCAGTGCTAGACCTCCTTCCCTAGGACAAGAGACCCAGTACTTC. This encodes CSARPPSLGQETQYF.

The J gene is TRBJ2-7, the V gene TRBV2, with D possibly being TRBD1 (6 bases). The CDR3 covers 16 residues. V gave up 6 bases and J gave up 4 bases, with 22 bases separating them. Germline assignment: CDR1 SNHLY and CDR2 FYNNEI. The DNA for the CDR3 is TGTGCCAGCAGACCACCTACAGGGTCGGTGGGGTACGAGCAGTACTTC. Protein sequence: CASRPPTGSVGYEQYF.

This sequence joins TRBV6-5 and TRBJ1-3; tentatively, D is TRBD1 (6 bases). V was shortened by 6 bases and J by 4 bases, with 10 bases between the two germline ends. CDR1 and CDR2 (germline): MNHEY, SVGAGI. CDR3 size: 13 residues. In DNA form, the CDR3 reads TGTGCCAGCAGGCAGGGGCCGGGAAACACCATATATTTT. It specifies CASRQGPGNTIYF.